Shown below are 5 T cell receptor beta chains from a single sample sequenced in a study of blood T cell repertoires in COVID-19. Sequencing used immunoSEQ multiplex PCR; TCRdb keeps in-frame clones, though not all of them. Found here are more than 250,000 clones, 87% of them singletons; the top ten hold roughly 6.3%. Material for sequencing was PBMCs or T cells enriched from blood (not recorded which). These receptor sequences come from a middle-aged woman who had recovered from COVID-19.

V is TRBV2 and J is TRBJ1-1; tentative D call: TRBD1 (5 bases). CDR3 size: 17 residues. Trimming removed 2 bases from V and 3 bases from J, with 19 bases in between. Germline loops: CDR1 SNHLY, CDR2 FYNNEI. CDR3 sequence reads: CASSESRAASVDTEAFF. The CDR3 bases are TGTGCCAGCAGTGAATCCAGGGCCGCATCCGTAGACACTGAAGCTTTCTTT. Using reference TRBV2 and TRBJ1-1 for the parts outside the CDR3, the full variable domain is EPEVTQTPSHQVTQMGQEVILRCVPISNHLYFYWYRQILGQKVEFLVSFYNNEISEKSEIFDDQFSVERPDGSNFTLKIRSTKLEDSAMYFCASSESRAASVDTEAFFGQGTRLTVV.

The rearrangement links TRBV27 to TRBJ2-1, with TRBD2 identical over 14 bases. V was clipped by 6 bases and J by 6 bases; unmatched bases: 4. The germline V gene has CDR1 MNHEY and CDR2 SMNVEV (reference sequence). This CDR3 region has 15 residues. This CDR3 reads CASRPGLAGVNEQFF. CDR3 nucleotides: TGTGCCAGCAGACCGGGACTAGCGGGGGTCAATGAGCAGTTCTTC.

The chain combines TRBV28 with TRBJ2-4; no clear D gene. Trimming removed 5 bases from V and 0 bases from J, with 17 bases in between. CDR3 length equals 17 residues. Per the germline V gene, CDR1 is MDHEN and CDR2 is SYDVKM. CDR3 DNA: TGTGCCAGCAGTCCAGAGGCCAGAACCTTAGCCAAAAACATTCAGTACTTC. This gives the protein CASSPEARTLAKNIQYF.

This chain links TRBV11-2 with TRBJ1-1; TRBD1 agrees at 7 bases. Germline loops: CDR1 SGHAT, CDR2 FQNNGV. The length of the CDR3 is 14 residues. The V gene end was trimmed by 4 bases and the J gene end by 3 bases; junction bases not matched to a gene: 5. The CDR3 nucleotides are TGTGCCAGCAGCTATACACAGGGGTACACTGAAGCTTTCTTT. Protein sequence: CASSYTQGYTEAFF.

This chain links TRBV27 with TRBJ1-1, with D perhaps matching TRBD1 (5 bases). Germline CDR1 MNHEY, CDR2 SMNVEV (reference sequence). The CDR3 contains 14 residues. The ends were cut back, 7 bases at V and 1 base at J, with 13 bases in the middle. DNA of the CDR3: TGTGCCAGCATGCTGGGGCGCGGGAACACTGAAGCTTTCTTT. This gives the protein CASMLGRGNTEAFF.